The 20 T cell receptor beta chains given below trace back to one sample, sequenced in a study of blood T cell repertoires in COVID-19. Clones were read by immunoSEQ multiplex PCR, and TCRdb kept only the in-frame ones, dropping some. This sample has 47,000 or so clones, with around four fifths found just once. Sequences were obtained from peripheral blood. The receptor source for this set is a woman aged 55-69 years with acute or convalescent COVID-19.

The CDR3 region is CSGAGNANTEAFF. The DNA for the CDR3 is TGCAGCGGCGCAGGGAACGCGAACACTGAAGCTTTCTTT. The J gene is TRBJ1-1, the V gene TRBV29-1; perhaps TRBD1 as D (5 bases). V lost 7 bases to trimming and J lost 1 base, with 13 bases between them. The germline gives CDR1 SQVTM, CDR2 ANQGSEA. This CDR3 is built from 13 residues.

The chain is built from TRBV6-5 and TRBJ2-1; a weak D match, TRBD1 (5 bases). Trimming pared 5 bases from V and 1 base from J, leaving 12 bases between. The length of the CDR3 is 15 residues. CDR1 is MNHEY and CDR2 is SVGAGI in the germline V gene. CDR3 amino acids: CASSRSSGSYNEQFF. CDR3 sequence (DNA): TGTGCCAGCAGTAGATCATCAGGGTCCTACAATGAGCAGTTCTTC.

CDR3 nucleotide sequence: TGTGCCAGCTCCCCCGGGGGGTTAGCTGGAAACACCATATATTTT. Translation gives CASSPGGLAGNTIYF. This chain uses TRBV6-5 with TRBJ1-3, with D perhaps matching TRBD1 (5 bases). Trimming pared 8 bases from V and 2 bases from J, leaving 16 bases between. The CDR3 is 15 amino acids. The germline CDR1 and CDR2 sequences are MNHEY and SVGAGI.

This rearrangement joins TRBV28 to TRBJ1-4, with D tentatively TRBD1 (5 bases). Germline CDR1 and CDR2: MDHEN and SYDVKM. The CDR3 spans 15 residues. V lost 6 bases and J 0 bases, leaving 11 bases between the germline ends. The CDR3 coding sequence is TGTGCCAGCAGGCCCCGACAGTCAACTAATGAAAAACTGTTTTTT. Protein product: CASRPRQSTNEKLFF.

The chain employs TRBV19 and TRBJ1-1, with no clear D. The CDR3 extends over 16 amino acids. The germline gives CDR1 LNHDA, CDR2 SQIVND (reference sequence). Trimming left V 7 bases short and J 1 base short, with 19 bases between. The CDR3 nucleotides read TGTGCCAGTAATCCTCCCGGACGGAGCGGGAACACTGAAGCTTTCTTT. It encodes CASNPPGRSGNTEAFF.

This clone is a singleton in its sample. This chain joins TRBV19 and TRBJ2-5; possibly TRBD2 for D (6 bases). The V end lost 9 bases, the J end lost 4 bases, and 18 bases lay between the germline ends. The CDR3 is 14 amino acids. Germline lookup yields CDR1 LNHDA and CDR2 SQIVND (reference sequence). CDR3 coding DNA: TGTGCCAGCCCCCCCTGGGACTGCCCAGAGACCCAGTACTTC. Its protein product is CASPPWDCPETQYF.

V and J are TRBV9 and TRBJ1-2; D is possibly TRBD1 (5 bases). Trimming shortened V by 4 bases and J by 1 base, and 14 bases separated the two germline ends. Germline CDR1 is SGDLS and CDR2 is YYNGEE. CDR3 length: 15 residues. CDR3 DNA sequence: TGTGCCAGCAGCCCCTTGGACACTCTTAACTATGGCTACACCTTC. This codes for CASSPLDTLNYGYTF.

The gene calls are TRBV5-1 and TRBJ1-1; 8 nucleotides align to TRBD1. From germline, CDR1 is SGHRS and CDR2 YFSETQ. The CDR3 runs to 17 residues. J lost 8 bases, V lost 6 bases, and 21 bases had no gene match. The CDR3 protein is CASNKQGTGTVGSEAFF. For the CDR3, the DNA is TGCGCCAGCAACAAGCAAGGGACAGGTACCGTTGGGTCCGAAGCTTTCTTT.

The rearrangement uses TRBV28 and TRBJ1-1; 7 positions agree with TRBD1. V dropped 5 bases and J dropped 0; count of bases not matched to a gene: 12. Germline V gene sequence: CDR1 MDHEN, CDR2 SYDVKM. The length of the CDR3 is 17 residues. CDR3 DNA sequence: TGTGCCAGCAGTACCGCGGCAGGGGGTTATATGAACACTGAAGCTTTCTTT. It encodes CASSTAAGGYMNTEAFF.

The CDR3 DNA sequence: TGTGCCAGCAGCGTAGATGGGGGGTGGAATTCACCCCTCCACTTT. Its translation: CASSVDGGWNSPLHF. This chain connects TRBV9 to TRBJ1-6; weak D call: TRBD1 (5 bases). Deletions cut 0 bases from V and 7 bases from J, with 11 bases between. The germline CDR1 and CDR2 sequences are SGDLS and YYNGEE. The CDR3 runs to 15 residues.

V is TRBV7-2 and J is TRBJ2-3, with D unclear. The germline V gene has CDR1 SGHTA and CDR2 FQGNSA. Trimming took off 5 bases at V and 2 bases at J, with 17 bases between the two ends. The CDR3 loop spans 16 amino acids. CDR3 protein: CASSLSSVPFTDTQYF. The DNA for the CDR3 is TGTGCCAGCAGCCTCTCCAGCGTCCCCTTCACAGATACGCAGTATTTT. Full variable domain (remainder filled in from reference TRBV7-2 and TRBJ2-3): GAGVSQSPSNKVTEKGKDVELRCDPISGHTALYWYRQSLGQGLEFLIYFQGNSAPDKSGLPSDRFSAERTGGSVSTLTIQRTQQEDSAVYLCASSLSSVPFTDTQYFGPGTRLTVL.

The rearrangement uses TRBV29-1 and TRBJ1-1; D might be TRBD1 (5 bases). Trimming removed 4 bases at V and 13 bases at J, with 19 bases between. The CDR3 consists of 12 residues. Germline-derived CDR1 and CDR2 are SQVTM and ANQGSEA. CDR3 nucleotides: TGCAGCGTTGGAGCGGGGCCCCAGGAGGTTTTCTTT. As protein: CSVGAGPQEVFF.

There are a few counts of this clone. Relative to the germline gene, one junction end is altered; a read error may explain this. The CDR3 reads CAIGEGVGANQPQHF. CDR3 nucleotide sequence: TGTGCCATCGGTGAGGGGGTGGGGGCCAATCAGCCCCAGCATTTT. The chain carries TRBV10-3 and TRBJ1-5, with D tentatively TRBD1 (6 bases). The CDR3 is made up of 15 amino acids. Germline V CDR1 and CDR2: ENHRY, SYGVKD.

The V call is TRBV2, the J call TRBJ1-1; D is possibly TRBD1 (6 bases). The germline V gene has CDR1 SNHLY and CDR2 FYNNEI. Trimming left V 3 bases short and J 5 bases short, with 16 bases between. The CDR3 length is 15 residues. This CDR3 is CASSEGGAGRTEAFF. The CDR3 DNA follows: TGTGCCAGCAGTGAGGGGGGGGCCGGCCGAACTGAAGCTTTCTTT.

CDR3 DNA: TGTGCCAGCAGCTTCCTGGATGGACAGCGAGCTTTCTTT. Translation gives CASSFLDGQRAFF. The rearrangement joins TRBV7-8 to TRBJ1-1, with D tentatively TRBD1 (6 bases). There are 13 residues in the CDR3. Germline CDR1 is SGHVS and CDR2 is FQNEAQ. With 3 bases removed from V and 10 bases from J, the gap between germline ends came to 15 bases.

The chain carries TRBV12-3 or TRBV12-4 and TRBJ1-3; D gene unclear. This CDR3 spans 13 amino acids. V lost 5 bases to trimming and J lost 7 bases, with 12 bases between them. The CDR3 DNA reads as TGTGCCAGCAGTCTCCGCAGTATTAACACCATATATTTT. This gives the protein CASSLRSINTIYF.

J is TRBJ2-7 and V is TRBV6-1; 10 bases match TRBD1. This CDR3 region has 17 residues. The ends lost 0 bases at V and 2 bases at J; junction bases unmatched: 7. Germline V gene sequence: CDR1 MNHNS, CDR2 SASEGT. The CDR3 sequence is CASSEASGTGVAYEQYF. The CDR3 coding sequence is TGTGCCAGCAGTGAAGCTAGTGGGACAGGGGTTGCCTACGAGCAGTACTTC.

The chain has TRBV19 and TRBJ2-7, with D perhaps matching TRBD1 (6 bases). Germline assignment: CDR1 LNHDA and CDR2 SQIVND (reference sequence). Deletions cut 7 bases from V and 2 bases from J, with 15 bases between. CDR3 length: 14 residues. CDR3 bases: TGTGCCAGTAAGGCCGGGACACCTCCCTACGAGCAGTACTTC. It translates to CASKAGTPPYEQYF.

The chain recombines TRBV5-1 with TRBJ1-1; no reliable D call. The CDR3 is 14 residues long. V shed 0 bases and J shed 1 base, with 7 bases lying between them. Looked up from germline, CDR1 is SGHRS and CDR2 is YFSETQ. The CDR3 bases are TGCGCCAGCAGCTTGGTGGCAGGGAACACTGAAGCTTTCTTT. Its translation: CASSLVAGNTEAFF.

This clone was detected only once. At one end the junction does not follow the germline gene, possibly because of a read error. The V gene is TRBV27, the J gene TRBJ1-2; 9 bases agree with TRBD1. CDR1 is MNHEY, CDR2 SMNVEV, per germline (reference sequence). The CDR3 runs to 15 residues. In nucleotides, the CDR3 is TGTGCCAGCAGTCCCGGGACAGGGAGAGGCCCCAGTGTGAGCTTC. Its protein product is CASSPGTGRGPSVSF.